A selection of T cell receptor beta chains follows, all from one sample in a study of early T cells in non-severe SARS-CoV-2 infection. Each CDR3 protein gets one entry after TCRdb re-called the 5' RACE reads with MiXCR. Of some 40,000 distinct CDR3 sequences listed, 10% to 15% were seen once; the top ten hold approximately 16%. The specimen was whole blood. These TCRs come from an adult who was a healthcare worker with PCR-confirmed SARS-CoV-2 infection or an uninfected control (not recorded which). The CDR3 runs from the conserved cysteine through the conserved F or W. D genes are given only for firm matches. The size field is filled for only some rows; it gives once, few, many or a size class.

clone_size: few
d_call: TRBD2
v_call: TRBV10-3
j_call: TRBJ2-1
cdr3_aa: CAIRTTSGGRNEQFF
cdr3_nt: TGTGCCATCAGGACGACTAGCGGGGGACGGAATGAGCAGTTCTTC

clone_size: .
d_call: .
v_call: TRBV20-1
j_call: TRBJ2-1
cdr3_aa: CSAKDFAAYNEQFF
cdr3_nt: TGCAGTGCTAAGGACTTTGCTGCCTACAATGAGCAGTTCTTC

clone_size: .
d_call: .
v_call: TRBV5-1
j_call: TRBJ2-1
cdr3_aa: CASSPGVAAYNEQFF
cdr3_nt: TGCGCCAGCAGCCCCGGGGTAGCGGCCTACAATGAGCAGTTCTTC

clone_size: many
d_call: .
v_call: TRBV18
j_call: TRBJ1-5
cdr3_aa: CASSSGVGQPQHF
cdr3_nt: TGTGCCAGCTCATCTGGGGTGGGCCAGCCCCAGCATTTT

clone_size: few
d_call: .
v_call: TRBV4-3
j_call: TRBJ2-7
cdr3_aa: CASSQDYLLPRVDEQYF
cdr3_nt: TGCGCCAGCAGCCAAGATTACCTCCTACCCCGCGTGGACGAGCAGTACTTC

clone_size: many
d_call: .
v_call: TRBV6-6
j_call: TRBJ1-4
cdr3_aa: CASTLGGPPLNEKLFF
cdr3_nt: TGTGCCAGCACCCTAGGGGGTCCTCCTTTAAATGAAAAACTGTTTTTT

clone_size: many
d_call: .
v_call: TRBV5-1
j_call: TRBJ2-3
cdr3_aa: CASSSRGPLDTQYF
cdr3_nt: TGCGCCAGCAGCTCCCGCGGCCCCTTAGATACGCAGTATTTT

clone_size: many
d_call: TRBD1
v_call: TRBV6-2/TRBV6-3
j_call: TRBJ2-4
cdr3_aa: CASSSWTGGNIQYF
cdr3_nt: TGTGCCAGCAGTTCCTGGACAGGGGGGAACATTCAGTACTTC

clone_size: .
d_call: .
v_call: TRBV12-5
j_call: TRBJ2-7
cdr3_aa: CAHADEQYF
cdr3_nt: TGTGCCCACGCTGACGAGCAGTACTTC

clone_size: many
d_call: TRBD1
v_call: TRBV24-1
j_call: TRBJ1-2
cdr3_aa: CATSGPTGGNYGYTF
cdr3_nt: TGTGCCACCAGTGGTCCGACAGGGGGCAACTATGGCTACACCTTC

clone_size: many
d_call: TRBD1
v_call: TRBV18
j_call: TRBJ2-5
cdr3_aa: CASSPKDRGRETQYF
cdr3_nt: TGTGCCAGCTCACCAAAGGACAGGGGAAGGGAGACCCAGTACTTC

clone_size: few
d_call: .
v_call: TRBV11-2
j_call: TRBJ2-5
cdr3_aa: CASSFYEGTQYF
cdr3_nt: TGTGCCAGCAGCTTTTATGAGGGGACCCAGTACTTC

clone_size: few
d_call: TRBD1
v_call: TRBV18
j_call: TRBJ2-3
cdr3_aa: CASSPAGTGYTDTQYF
cdr3_nt: TGTGCCAGCTCACCGGCCGGGACAGGATACACAGATACGCAGTATTTT

clone_size: many
d_call: .
v_call: TRBV29-1
j_call: TRBJ2-7
cdr3_aa: CSVSHGSGYEQYF
cdr3_nt: TGCAGCGTCTCTCATGGGTCAGGCTACGAGCAGTACTTC

clone_size: many
d_call: .
v_call: TRBV29-1
j_call: TRBJ2-7
cdr3_aa: CSVREGPNEQYF
cdr3_nt: TGCAGCGTTCGAGAGGGCCCAAACGAGCAGTACTTC

clone_size: few
d_call: .
v_call: TRBV24-1
j_call: TRBJ2-2
cdr3_aa: CATSPRTGTGELFF
cdr3_nt: TGTGCCACCAGTCCCAGGACTGGTACCGGGGAGCTGTTTTTT

clone_size: .
d_call: .
v_call: TRBV3-1
j_call: TRBJ1-5
cdr3_aa: CASSQGNQPQHF
cdr3_nt: TGTGCCAGCAGCCAAGGCAATCAGCCCCAGCATTTT

clone_size: .
d_call: .
v_call: TRBV12-3/TRBV12-4
j_call: TRBJ2-1
cdr3_aa: CASSPRGREQFF
cdr3_nt: TGTGCCAGCAGCCCAAGGGGTCGGGAGCAGTTCTTC

clone_size: .
d_call: .
v_call: TRBV4-2
j_call: TRBJ2-7
cdr3_aa: CASSQSDSYYEQYF
cdr3_nt: TGTGCCAGCAGCCAATCGGACAGTTACTACGAGCAGTACTTC

clone_size: few
d_call: TRBD1
v_call: TRBV10-3
j_call: TRBJ1-4
cdr3_aa: CAISESGQGNEKLFF
cdr3_nt: TGTGCCATCAGTGAGTCGGGACAGGGCAATGAAAAACTGTTTTTT

clone_size: many
d_call: .
v_call: TRBV18
j_call: TRBJ1-4
cdr3_aa: CASSPRSGAANEKLFF
cdr3_nt: TGTGCCAGCTCACCAAGGAGTGGGGCTGCTAATGAAAAACTGTTTTTT

clone_size: .
d_call: .
v_call: TRBV5-1
j_call: TRBJ2-7
cdr3_aa: CASSWTSASYEQYF
cdr3_nt: TGCGCCAGCAGCTGGACTTCTGCCTCCTACGAGCAGTACTTC

clone_size: .
d_call: .
v_call: TRBV6-1
j_call: TRBJ1-5
cdr3_aa: CASSPTHRSNQPQHF
cdr3_nt: TGTGCCAGCAGTCCGACTCACCGTAGCAATCAGCCCCAGCATTTT

clone_size: few
d_call: .
v_call: TRBV12-3/TRBV12-4
j_call: TRBJ2-3
cdr3_aa: CASSLLGDTQYF
cdr3_nt: TGTGCCAGCAGTTTACTTGGAGATACGCAGTATTTT

clone_size: .
d_call: .
v_call: TRBV6-5
j_call: TRBJ1-4
cdr3_aa: CASSPSSDNEKLFF
cdr3_nt: TGTGCCAGCAGTCCCTCGTCGGATAATGAAAAACTGTTTTTT

clone_size: many
d_call: .
v_call: TRBV27
j_call: TRBJ1-1
cdr3_aa: CASNPDARMNTEAFF
cdr3_nt: TGTGCCAGCAATCCCGACGCAAGAATGAACACTGAAGCTTTCTTT

clone_size: many
d_call: .
v_call: TRBV5-1
j_call: TRBJ2-1
cdr3_aa: CASSLVRDPNEQFF
cdr3_nt: TGCGCCAGCAGCTTGGTAAGGGATCCTAATGAGCAGTTCTTC

clone_size: many
d_call: .
v_call: TRBV7-2
j_call: TRBJ2-7
cdr3_aa: CASSLPFSGEQYF
cdr3_nt: TGTGCCAGCAGCCTCCCTTTTTCAGGGGAGCAGTACTTC

clone_size: .
d_call: .
v_call: TRBV9
j_call: TRBJ2-1
cdr3_aa: CASSVLLGAGSSEQFF
cdr3_nt: TGTGCCAGCAGCGTTCTCCTCGGTGCGGGGAGCTCTGAGCAGTTCTTC